These 22 T cell receptor beta chains originate from one sample sequenced in a study of blood T cell repertoires in COVID-19. The protocol was immunoSEQ multiplex PCR, while the TCRdb copy is restricted to in-frame clones and leaves out a portion. There are about 160,000 clones in the sample; 80% occur only once, and approximately 3% lies in the top ten. The source material was PBMCs or T cells enriched from blood (not recorded which). All receptors derive from a woman aged 60-75 years who had recovered from COVID-19.

The chain carries TRBV21-1 and TRBJ2-7; TRBD2 is the table's D call, not checked against the DNA. TRBV21-1 is given as a pseudogene. The CDR3 covers 17 residues. The CDR3 DNA sequence: TGTGCCAGCAGCAAAGCAGGCCTAGCTACGAAATCCTACGAGCAGTACTTC. It yields the protein CASSKAGLATKSYEQYF.

The CDR3 coding sequence is TGTGCCAGCTCCCTAAACACAGAAAACTATGGCTACACCTTC. This translates into CASSLNTENYGYTF. The chain employs TRBV18 and TRBJ1-2; D call uncertain. Per the germline V gene, CDR1 is KGHSH and CDR2 is LQKENI. V was trimmed by 6 bases and J by 2 bases, leaving 13 bases between them. The CDR3 consists of 14 residues. Using reference TRBV18 and TRBJ1-2 for the parts outside the CDR3, the full variable domain is NAGVMQNPRHLVRRRGQEARLRCSPMKGHSHVYWYRQLPEEGLKFMVYLQKENIIDESGMPKERFSAEFPKEGPSILRIQQVVRGDSAAYFCASSLNTENYGYTFGSGTRLTVV.

The J gene is TRBJ1-2, the V gene TRBV7-9; D is perhaps TRBD1 (6 bases). The CDR3 sequence is 15 residues long. V was pared by 5 bases and J by 2 bases, with 15 bases between. CDR1 and CDR2 from the germline V gene are SEHNR and FQNEAQ (reference sequence). This chain's CDR3 is CASSVTGRPNYGYTF. The CDR3 region has the DNA TGTGCCAGCAGCGTGACAGGAAGGCCAAACTATGGCTACACCTTC.

The genes are TRBV5-5 and TRBJ1-1; tentatively, D is TRBD1 (6 bases). This CDR3 is built from 14 residues. The V gene's germline CDR1 is SGHKS and CDR2 YYEKEE (reference sequence). V was clipped by 2 bases and J by 0 bases, with 8 bases between them. Here the CDR3 DNA reads TGTGCCAGCAGCTTTTCAGGGGTGAACACTGAAGCTTTCTTT. Translation gives CASSFSGVNTEAFF.

The chain's CDR3 is CASKLGQTTEAFF. DNA of the CDR3: TGTGCCAGCAAGCTCGGACAAACGACTGAAGCTTTCTTT. The chain joins TRBV27 to TRBJ1-1; TRBD1 is a possible D gene (5 bases). Germline V gene sequence: CDR1 MNHEY, CDR2 SMNVEV (reference sequence). This CDR3 comprises 13 residues. Trimming shortened V by 7 bases and J by 5 bases, and 14 bases separated the two germline ends.

The chain joins TRBV24-1 to TRBJ2-5; 9 bases align to TRBD1. Unmatched junction bases numbered 6, after V lost 7 bases and J lost 4 bases. CDR1 KGHDR and CDR2 SFDVKD come from the germline V gene. This CDR3 comprises 14 residues. The CDR3 bases are TGTGCCACCAGCCGGACAGGGGAGATAGAGACCCAGTACTTC. This encodes CATSRTGEIETQYF.

This chain joins TRBV5-4 and TRBJ2-7; possible D gene TRBD1, 6 bases. The CDR3 covers 14 residues. V lost 2 bases to trimming and J lost 3 bases, with 12 bases between them. The germline V gene has CDR1 SGHNT and CDR2 YYREEE (reference sequence). The CDR3 region is CASSLTGTDYEQYF. The CDR3 nucleotides read TGTGCCAGCAGCTTAACAGGGACGGACTACGAGCAGTACTTC. The variable domain in full, completed from reference TRBV5-4 and TRBJ2-7, reads ETGVTQSPTHLIKTRGQQVTLRCSSQSGHNTVSWYQQALGQGPQFIFQYYREEENGRGNFPPRFSGLQFPNYSSELNVNALELDDSALYLCASSLTGTDYEQYFGPGTRLTVT.

Only a few counts were recorded for this clone. This chain connects TRBV7-3 to TRBJ2-1, with 10 nucleotides matching TRBD2. V shed 5 bases and J 6 bases; nucleotides not matched to a gene: 10. The germline V gene encodes CDR1 SGHTA and CDR2 FQGTGA. The CDR3 sequence is 16 residues long. Here the CDR3 DNA reads TGTGCCAGCAGCCCAAAGGAGAGACTAGCGGGCAATGAGCAGTTCTTC. The encoded protein is CASSPKERLAGNEQFF. The full variable domain, in which reference TRBV7-3 and TRBJ2-1 provide the parts outside the CDR3, is GAGVSQTPSNKVTEKGKYVELRCDPISGHTALYWYRQSLGQGPEFLIYFQGTGAADDSGLPNDRFFAVRPEGSVSTLKIQRTERGDSAVYLCASSPKERLAGNEQFFGPGTRLTVL.

This sequence joins TRBV29-1 and TRBJ2-3; TRBD1 might be the D (6 bases). This CDR3 has 13 residues. V dropped 7 bases and J dropped 2 bases, with 13 bases sitting between them. Germline CDR1 is SQVTM and CDR2 is ANQGSEA. The CDR3 DNA sequence: TGCAGCGCCGAAGGGGGTTTCACAGATACGCAGTATTTT. Its translation: CSAEGGFTDTQYF.

This clone has a single count. The chain employs TRBV5-4 and TRBJ1-2; the D gene is possibly TRBD1 (5 bases). Between the trimmed V and J ends, which lost 0 bases and 0 bases, there was a span of 12 bases. Germline-derived CDR1 and CDR2 are SGHNT and YYREEE (reference sequence). This CDR3 is 16 amino acids long. In DNA form, the CDR3 reads TGTGCCAGCAGCTTGGCCCAGGGCCAAGCTAACTATGGCTACACCTTC. Protein sequence: CASSLAQGQANYGYTF.

The chain is built from TRBV27 and TRBJ2-2, with TRBD1 matching over 12 bases. V trimming: 10 bases; J trimming: 5 bases; junction bases outside the gene matches: 5. Germline lookup yields CDR1 MNHEY and CDR2 SMNVEV (reference sequence). CDR3 length: 14 amino acids. The chain's CDR3 is CAIGTGGRTGELFF. The CDR3 nucleotides are TGTGCCATTGGGACAGGGGGCAGAACCGGGGAGCTGTTTTTT.

This sequence joins TRBV5-5 and TRBJ1-2; 11 bases fit TRBD1. Trimming cost V 1 base and J 4 bases; bases outside gene matches: 9. The CDR3 consists of 17 residues. Per germline, CDR1 SGHKS and CDR2 YYEKEE (reference sequence). The CDR3 sequence: CASSLWTGGAGGYGYTF. The CDR3 DNA follows: TGTGCCAGCAGCTTGTGGACAGGGGGCGCAGGGGGCTATGGCTACACCTTC.

The chain uses TRBV18 and TRBJ2-5; D might be TRBD1 (5 bases). The germline V gene has CDR1 KGHSH and CDR2 LQKENI. The CDR3 length is 15 residues. V was clipped by 2 bases and J by 7 bases, with 17 bases between them. The CDR3 bases are TGTGCCAGCTCACCAGGGGCAGGGAATATTGGGACCCAGTACTTC. Translated, it gives CASSPGAGNIGTQYF.

V and J are TRBV10-3 and TRBJ2-1, with TRBD2 matching 11 bases. Germline CDR1 reads ENHRY; CDR2 reads SYGVKD. This CDR3 contains 17 residues. V shed 6 bases, J shed 4 bases, and the junction held 11 bases outside the gene matches. CDR3 nucleotide sequence: TGTGCCATCAGGACGGGGTCCACTAGCGGGGGTTACAATGAGCAGTTCTTC. Translated, it gives CAIRTGSTSGGYNEQFF.

The V and J genes are TRBV19 and TRBJ1-1; no reliable D call. CDR1 LNHDA and CDR2 SQIVND come from the germline V gene (reference sequence). This CDR3 is built from 13 residues. Between the trimmed V and J ends, which lost 3 bases and 4 bases, there was a span of 9 bases. CDR3 bases: TGTGCCAGTAGTATGCGAGGGATCACTGAAGCTTTCTTT. This codes for CASSMRGITEAFF.

The J gene is TRBJ1-1, the V gene TRBV23-1; 9 positions agree with TRBD1. TRBV23-1 is given ORF status, its function remaining uncertain. The CDR3 has 20 amino acids. J gave up 4 bases and V 6 bases, and 24 bases lay outside the gene matches. CDR3 amino acids: CASRPPLRDREGNWSTEAFF. The DNA of the CDR3 is TGCGCCAGCAGACCCCCCCTGAGGGACAGGGAAGGGAACTGGAGCACTGAAGCTTTCTTT.

CDR3 DNA sequence: TGTGCCAGCAGTGAACTAGGTATATACGAGCAGTACTTC. As protein: CASSELGIYEQYF. The V gene is TRBV25-1, the J gene TRBJ2-7; no clear D. Trimming removed 2 bases from V and 4 bases from J, with 9 bases in between. Germline CDR1 is MGHDK and CDR2 is SYGVNS. The CDR3 consists of 13 residues.

The rearrangement links TRBV7-2 to TRBJ2-3; D is ambiguous. This CDR3 is built from 13 residues. Germline V gene sequence: CDR1 SGHTA, CDR2 FQGNSA. V was clipped by 3 bases and J by 2 bases, with 6 bases between them. The CDR3, as DNA: TGTGCCAGCAGCTTGAGACTCACAGATACGCAGTATTTT. Protein: CASSLRLTDTQYF.

There are a few counts of this clone. The chain links TRBV29-1 to TRBJ1-1, with a tentative D call TRBD1 (6 bases). CDR1 is SQVTM, CDR2 ANQGSEA, per germline. CDR3 length equals 13 residues. Trimming shortened V by 7 bases and J by 2 bases, and 14 bases separated the two germline ends. The DNA of the CDR3 is TGCAGCGGGGTTACAGGGATCAACACTGAAGCTTTCTTT. This sequence encodes CSGVTGINTEAFF.

This rearrangement joins TRBV2 to TRBJ1-2; no clear D. Germline loops: CDR1 SNHLY, CDR2 FYNNEI. The CDR3 runs 15 residues. V was trimmed by 2 bases and J by 4 bases, leaving 14 bases between them. CDR3 loop: CASSERRQEGYGYTF. Written as DNA, the CDR3 is TGTGCCAGCAGTGAACGGCGGCAGGAGGGCTATGGCTACACCTTC.

CDR3 sequence reads: CASSKYPRTETYNSPLHF. CDR3 coding DNA: TGTGCCAGCAGCAAATATCCCAGGACAGAAACCTATAATTCACCCCTCCACTTT. This chain joins TRBV21-1 and TRBJ1-6; TRBD1, the D gene given by the table, was not confirmed from the DNA. TRBV21-1 is listed as a pseudogene. The CDR3 loop spans 18 amino acids.

This clone was seen at least ten times. This chain connects TRBV7-8 to TRBJ1-5; tentatively, D is TRBD1 (5 bases). Germline V gene lookup returns CDR1 SGHVS and CDR2 FQNEAQ. The CDR3 contains 16 residues. Trimming took 1 base from V and 4 from J, leaving 14 bases between them. The CDR3 spells CASSLGATELNQPQHF. Written as DNA, the CDR3 is TGTGCCAGCAGCTTAGGGGCGACAGAACTTAATCAGCCCCAGCATTTT.